This T cell receptor beta chain was sequenced in a study of T-cell reconstitution after alpha-beta-depleted transplantation in children. The library targeted TCRbeta and was prepared with unique molecular identifiers. TCRdb reprocessed the PCR reads with MiXCR, giving one entry per CDR3 protein. This sample yields hundreds of thousands of distinct CDR3 sequences, of which more than 9% are seen a single time; roughly 3.9% belongs to the top ten. The germline V gene has CDR1 MGHDK and CDR2 SYGVNS. The CDR3 contains 14 residues. V gave up 5 bases and J gave up 0 bases, with 10 bases separating them. The sample consisted of PBMCs from the stem cell graft donor, taken from the stem cell graft. The receptor was isolated from a human donor who donated a stem cell graft to a child with acute myeloid leukemia. V usage is TRBV25-1 and J usage is TRBJ2-5; the D gene is possibly TRBD1 (5 bases). The DNA for the CDR3 is TGTGCCAGCAGTCCACAGGTCCACCAAGAGACCCAGTACTTC. This sequence encodes CASSPQVHQETQYF.